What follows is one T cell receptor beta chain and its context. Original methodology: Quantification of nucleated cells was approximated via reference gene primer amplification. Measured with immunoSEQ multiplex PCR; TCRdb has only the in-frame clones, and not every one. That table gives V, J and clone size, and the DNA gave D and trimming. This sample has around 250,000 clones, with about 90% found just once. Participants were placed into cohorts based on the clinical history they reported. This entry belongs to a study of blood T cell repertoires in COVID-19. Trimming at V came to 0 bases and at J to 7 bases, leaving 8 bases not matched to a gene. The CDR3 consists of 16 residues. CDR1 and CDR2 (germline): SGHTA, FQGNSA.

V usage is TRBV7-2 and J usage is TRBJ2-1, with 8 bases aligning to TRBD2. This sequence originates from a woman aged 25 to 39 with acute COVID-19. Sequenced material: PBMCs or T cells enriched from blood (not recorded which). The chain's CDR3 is CASSLAAGVVGNEQFF. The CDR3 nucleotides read TGTGCCAGCAGCTTAGCAGCGGGAGTCGTAGGAAATGAGCAGTTCTTC.